This is a list of T cell receptor beta chains from one sample in a study of blood T cell repertoires in COVID-19. The method was immunoSEQ multiplex PCR; TCRdb's version includes in-frame clones alone and lacks a portion of them. The table records approximately 90,000 clones, 70% to 85% of them present only once. Sequencing was done on a sample of peripheral blood. These receptors all stem from a man between 65 and 85 years old with acute or convalescent COVID-19. Each CDR3 is given with its conserved first and last residue. Fields, in order: J gene, D gene, V gene, clone size, CDR3 DNA, CDR3 protein. D genes are given only for firm matches. Only part of the rows carry a size: once, few, many, or a class if the clone is expanded.

TRBJ1-1,TRBD1,TRBV14,NA,TGTGCCAGCAGCCCGGACAGGGGGCGCGGAACTGAAGCTTTCTTT,CASSPDRGRGTEAFF
TRBJ2-1,NA,TRBV28,NA,TGTGCCAGCAGTTCCGGACAGAACAATGAGCAGTTCTTC,CASSSGQNNEQFF
TRBJ2-5,NA,TRBV2,once,TGTGCCAGCAGCCGTATCGGAGAGACCCAGTACTTC,CASSRIGETQYF
TRBJ2-5,TRBD1,TRBV6-1,NA,TGTGCCAGCAGTGGATCCTTACAGGGGGCAGGGGAGACCCAGTACTTC,CASSGSLQGAGETQYF
TRBJ2-1,NA,TRBV18,NA,TGTGCCAGCTCATCACCGACAGGCTGGGGGAATGAGCAGTTCTTC,CASSSPTGWGNEQFF
TRBJ2-3,NA,TRBV10-3,NA,TGTGCCATCAGTGAGTCGACAGTGGGAAATCGCGATACGCAGTATTTT,CAISESTVGNRDTQYF
TRBJ2-5,TRBD1,TRBV5-4,NA,TGTGCCAGCAGCTCGACAGGGGACCAAGAGACCCAGTACTTC,CASSSTGDQETQYF
TRBJ1-1,NA,TRBV28,NA,TGTGCCAGCAGGGACATATTAATGAACACTGAAGCTTTCTTT,CASRDILMNTEAFF
TRBJ2-5,NA,TRBV29-1,NA,TGCAGCGTTGATAGGGGGATCGACCTAGAGACCCAGTACTTC,CSVDRGIDLETQYF
TRBJ1-1,NA,TRBV12-3/TRBV12-4,NA,TGTGCCAGCACCGGTGGCCCGGGCACTGAAGCTTTCTTT,CASTGGPGTEAFF
TRBJ2-5,TRBD1,TRBV29-1,NA,TGCAGCGTTAGGACAGGGGTAGAGACCCAGTACTTC,CSVRTGVETQYF
TRBJ1-6,NA,TRBV15,NA,TGTGCCACCAGCAGAGGGTACAGTGCTACTAATTCACCCCTCCACTTT,CATSRGYSATNSPLHF
TRBJ1-5,TRBD1,TRBV6-1,NA,TGTGCCAGCAGTGGTCCCGGGACAGGGTATGGCCAGCCCCAGCATTTT,CASSGPGTGYGQPQHF
TRBJ2-3,TRBD2,TRBV5-1,NA,TGCGCCAGCAGTTCCAGCGGGGTAAAAGATACGCAGTATTTT,CASSSSGVKDTQYF
TRBJ1-2,NA,TRBV4-1,NA,TGCGCCAGCAGCCAAGGGGGGCCGAGGGACTATGGCTACACCTTC,CASSQGGPRDYGYTF
TRBJ2-3,TRBD1,TRBV5-1,NA,TGCGCCAGCAGCGGGGGACAGGGACATAGAGATACGCAGTATTTT,CASSGGQGHRDTQYF
TRBJ2-4,TRBD1,TRBV19,NA,TGTGCCAGTAGTACTTTGACAGGGGCCAGGGCAAACATTCAGTACTTC,CASSTLTGARANIQYF
TRBJ2-1,TRBD2,TRBV7-2,once,TGTGCCAGCAGCTACGGACTAGGAAACAATGAGCAGTTCTTC,CASSYGLGNNEQFF
TRBJ2-7,TRBD2,TRBV7-8,NA,TGTGCCAGCAGCTTACGACCGACTAGCGGGGGAGACGAGCAGTACTTC,CASSLRPTSGGDEQYF
TRBJ1-5,NA,TRBV19,once,TGTGCCAGTAGCTATAGCAATCAGCCCCAGCATTTT,CASSYSNQPQHF
TRBJ1-3,NA,TRBV4-1,NA,TGCGCCAGCAGCCAAGGAGCTGGGGGCGTTGGAAACACCATATATTTT,CASSQGAGGVGNTIYF
TRBJ1-1,TRBD1,TRBV28,NA,TGTGCCAGCAGTTTAAGCGGACAGGGGGACCCTGAAGCTTTCTTT,CASSLSGQGDPEAFF
TRBJ2-2,NA,TRBV11-2,NA,TGTGCCAGCAGCAAGACCGGGGGAAGAACTGGTACCGGGGAGCTGTTTTTT,CASSKTGGRTGTGELFF
TRBJ1-5,NA,TRBV15,few,TGTGCCACCAGCAGAGATCCAGGCCAGCCCCAGCATTTT,CATSRDPGQPQHF
TRBJ2-3,TRBD2,TRBV19,few,TGTGCCAGTAAGATTAGCGGGGCAGATACGCAGTATTTT,CASKISGADTQYF
TRBJ2-5,TRBD2,TRBV5-1,NA,TGCGCCAGCAGCATGACTAGCGGGGAGAAGACCCAGTACTTC,CASSMTSGEKTQYF
TRBJ2-1,TRBD1,TRBV10-3,few,TGTGCCATCAGTGAGGGGACAGGCCGATCCCTCAATGAGCAGTTCTTC,CAISEGTGRSLNEQFF
TRBJ2-1,TRBD2,TRBV5-1,NA,TGCGCCAGTTACGACGGGGTGCGGGGGGTCTACAATGAGCAGTTCTTC,CASYDGVRGVYNEQFF
TRBJ2-1,TRBD2,TRBV15,NA,TGTGCCACCAGCAGAGATCAGCTGGGCGGGGGGAATGAGCAGTTCTTC,CATSRDQLGGGNEQFF
TRBJ2-7,NA,TRBV5-5,NA,TGTGCCAGCAGCCCTCCGGGTTACTCCTACGAGCAGTACTTC,CASSPPGYSYEQYF
TRBJ1-6,TRBD1,TRBV28,few,TGTGCCAGCAGTTTGGTGGACAGGAGATTCTATAATTCACCCCTCCACTTT,CASSLVDRRFYNSPLHF
TRBJ2-3,TRBD2,TRBV3-1/TRBV3-2,NA,TGTGCCAGCAGCCAAGGTAGGAGCGGGGGGAGCACAGATACGCAGTATTTT,CASSQGRSGGSTDTQYF
TRBJ2-7,NA,TRBV6-5,NA,TGTGCCAGCAGTTATAGCCACGTAACAGAGCAGTACTTC,CASSYSHVTEQYF
TRBJ1-4,NA,TRBV15,NA,TGTGCCACCAGCAGGGGCAGAGCAACTAATGAAAAACTGTTTTTT,CATSRGRATNEKLFF
TRBJ1-1,TRBD1,TRBV27,NA,TGTGCCAGCAGTAAGACAGGGTGGACTGAAGCTTTCTTT,CASSKTGWTEAFF
TRBJ2-4,TRBD1,TRBV27,NA,TGTGCCAGCAGCCGGGACAGTATGAGCAGCATTCAGTACTTC,CASSRDSMSSIQYF
TRBJ1-5,NA,TRBV19,once,TGTGCCAGTAGTATAATGTTGGCAGGCGAAAATCAGCCCCAGCATTTT,CASSIMLAGENQPQHF
TRBJ1-1,TRBD1,TRBV2,NA,TGTGCCAGCAGTGGGACAGGGGAAGCTTTCTTT,CASSGTGEAFF
TRBJ2-7,NA,TRBV15,NA,TGTGCCACCAGCAGAGGCGCAGGGATGAAGGAGCAGTACTTC,CATSRGAGMKEQYF
TRBJ2-5,TRBD1,TRBV6-5,NA,TGTGCCAGCTGGGAGACAGGGGGCAGTCAGACCCAGTACTTC,CASWETGGSQTQYF